Sequencing of this T cell receptor (beta chain) was carried out in a study of cytomegalovirus exposure and HLA in healthy donors. Overall study: Genetic ancestry analysis placed around four fifths of the 398 donors that were genotyped in the Caucasian-associated cluster. Points from the study as a whole: A previous analysis found most TCR beta V segments productive roughly 87% or roughly 30% of the time. In a later analysis, TCR beta V- and J-gene trimming was associated with a missense DCLRE1C variant. Owing to their indistinguishability, certain V segments, notably TRBV6-2 and TRBV6-3, were excluded.

CDR1 is LNHDA and CDR2 is SQIVND in the germline V gene (reference sequence). V dropped 6 bases and J dropped 9; count of bases not matched to a gene: 12. This CDR3 has 14 amino acids. About this clone: Its antigen remains unknown.

Vbeta (60) and Jbeta (13) primers were used in the PCR. Libraries were prepared by immunoSEQ multiplex PCR; TCRdb keeps only in-frame clonotypes and omits some of them. The sample records around 130,000 clones, roughly four fifths being singletons. The chain uses TRBV19 and TRBJ2-3, with 7 positions matching TRBD1. The TCR comes from a boy aged 2 to 9 in good health and CMV-seronegative. The sample taken for sequencing was PBMCs. In nucleotides, the CDR3 is TGTGCCAGTAGGAATGAGGGGGCCGATCGGACGCAGTATTTT. Its translation: CASRNEGADRTQYF.